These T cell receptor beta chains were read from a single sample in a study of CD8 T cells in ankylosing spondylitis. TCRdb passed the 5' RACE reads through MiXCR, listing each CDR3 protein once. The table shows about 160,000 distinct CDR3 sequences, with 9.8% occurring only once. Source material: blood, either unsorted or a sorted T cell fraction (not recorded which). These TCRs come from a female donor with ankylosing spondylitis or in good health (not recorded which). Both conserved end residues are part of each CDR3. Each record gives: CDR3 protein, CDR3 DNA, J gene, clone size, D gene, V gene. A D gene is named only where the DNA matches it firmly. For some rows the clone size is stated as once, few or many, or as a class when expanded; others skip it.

CSARPLNGMNNEQFF,TGCAGTGCTAGACCACTAAACGGGATGAACAATGAGCAGTTCTTC,TRBJ2-1,few,.,TRBV20-1
CASSLRSDEQYF,TGTGCCAGCAGCCTCAGGAGTGACGAGCAGTACTTC,TRBJ2-7,.,.,TRBV7-8
CSASPRVTEAFF,TGCAGTGCTAGTCCCAGGGTCACTGAAGCTTTCTTT,TRBJ1-1,.,.,TRBV20-1
CASSQEYPKETQYF,TGTGCCAGCAGCCAAGAGTACCCAAAAGAGACCCAGTACTTC,TRBJ2-5,few,.,TRBV3-1
CASSLDGTYNEQFF,TGTGCCAGCAGCTTGGACGGGACTTACAATGAGCAGTTCTTC,TRBJ2-1,once,.,TRBV7-8
CASSWGTKPNTGELFF,TGTGCCAGCAGTTGGGGGACTAAGCCGAACACCGGGGAGCTGTTTTTT,TRBJ2-2,few,TRBD2,TRBV6-5
CASIKGPYEQYF,TGTGCCAGCATCAAGGGTCCCTACGAGCAGTACTTC,TRBJ2-7,few,.,TRBV6-1
CASSLGVRGSNTDTQYF,TGTGCCAGCAGCTTGGGTGTGCGAGGGTCGAACACAGATACGCAGTATTTT,TRBJ2-3,few,.,TRBV3-1
CASSDGTGVQPQHF,TGTGCCAGCAGCGATGGGACAGGGGTTCAGCCCCAGCATTTT,TRBJ1-5,.,TRBD1,TRBV5-5
CASSLLAGTEETQYF,TGTGCCAGCAGCTTATTAGCGGGAACAGAAGAGACCCAGTACTTC,TRBJ2-5,.,TRBD2,TRBV7-9
CSVESSGNTIYF,TGCAGCGTGGAGAGCTCTGGAAACACCATATATTTT,TRBJ1-3,.,.,TRBV29-1
CASSLARARFSYNEQFF,TGTGCCAGCAGCTTGGCCAGGGCGAGATTCTCCTACAATGAGCAGTTCTTC,TRBJ2-1,.,.,TRBV5-8
CATSRDRLAGGSGEQFF,TGTGCCACCAGCAGAGATCGCCTAGCGGGAGGGTCTGGTGAGCAGTTCTTC,TRBJ2-1,few,TRBD2,TRBV15
CASSQEVQGVNTEAFF,TGTGCCAGCAGCCAGGAAGTACAGGGGGTGAACACTGAAGCTTTCTTT,TRBJ1-1,.,TRBD1,TRBV2
CASSRDGSYEQYF,TGTGCCAGCAGCAGAGACGGCTCCTACGAGCAGTACTTC,TRBJ2-7,many,.,TRBV7-9
CASSPQPLPTTSGRALGNEQFF,TGTGCCAGCAGCCCTCAACCCTTACCCACGACTAGCGGGAGGGCCTTGGGGAATGAGCAGTTCTTC,TRBJ2-1,.,TRBD2,TRBV7-3
CAWSGGGRVSYNEQFF,TGTGCCTGGAGTGGTGGCGGGAGGGTCTCCTACAATGAGCAGTTCTTC,TRBJ2-1,.,TRBD2,TRBV30
CATSIGPSYEQYF,TGTGCCACCTCTATAGGGCCCTCCTACGAGCAGTACTTC,TRBJ2-7,few,.,TRBV27
CASSQEWTITEAFF,TGCGCCAGCAGCCAAGAGTGGACTATCACTGAAGCTTTCTTT,TRBJ1-1,few,.,TRBV4-1
CASSLAGDYNEQFF,TGTGCCAGCAGCTTAGCGGGAGACTACAATGAGCAGTTCTTC,TRBJ2-1,few,.,TRBV7-9
CSVDGGGMKTEAFF,TGCAGCGTTGACGGGGGCGGCATGAAAACTGAAGCTTTCTTT,TRBJ1-1,few,.,TRBV29-1
CASSQERLRYEQYF,TGTGCCAGCAGCCAAGAGCGACTCCGCTACGAGCAGTACTTC,TRBJ2-7,many,.,TRBV14
CASSPWTARSSYNEQFF,TGTGCCAGCAGCCCCTGGACAGCCCGAAGCTCCTACAATGAGCAGTTCTTC,TRBJ2-1,few,.,TRBV7-2
CASSIQPLADTYNEQFF,TGTGCCAGTAGTATCCAACCACTAGCAGATACGTACAATGAGCAGTTCTTC,TRBJ2-1,once,.,TRBV19
CATSAADRGVGAFF,TGTGCCACCAGTGCCGCGGACAGAGGGGTCGGAGCTTTCTTT,TRBJ1-1,many,.,TRBV24-1
CASSPGGGYGYTF,TGTGCCAGCAGCCCGGGGGGGGGATATGGCTACACCTTC,TRBJ1-2,many,.,TRBV27
CASSRGFSNTEAFF,TGTGCCAGCAGCCGGGGCTTCTCGAACACTGAAGCTTTCTTT,TRBJ1-1,.,.,TRBV14
CASEQGWSSYGYTF,TGTGCCAGCGAACAGGGGTGGAGTAGCTATGGCTACACCTTC,TRBJ1-2,many,TRBD1,TRBV5-5
CASSSGLAETSTRYF,TGTGCCAGCAGTTCCGGACTAGCGGAGACCTCTACGAGGTACTTC,TRBJ2-7,many,TRBD2,TRBV12-3/TRBV12-4
CASSFGREGFYEQYF,TGTGCCAGCAGCTTCGGCCGGGAGGGCTTCTACGAGCAGTACTTC,TRBJ2-7,few,TRBD2,TRBV5-6
CASSSPGAYIGTQYF,TGTGCCAGCAGCTCTCCGGGGGCCTACATCGGTACGCAGTATTTT,TRBJ2-3,.,.,TRBV7-6
CASRGPNTYNEQFF,TGTGCCAGCAGGGGACCAAATACCTACAATGAGCAGTTCTTC,TRBJ2-1,once,.,TRBV2
CARGLDTQETQYF,TGTGCCAGGGGCTTGGATACACAAGAGACCCAGTACTTC,TRBJ2-5,.,.,TRBV5-6
CATSRTGTDTQYF,TGTGCCACCAGCAGAACGGGCACAGATACGCAGTATTTT,TRBJ2-3,few,.,TRBV15
CASSEGLVPTGELFF,TGTGCCAGCAGCGAGGGACTAGTTCCCACCGGGGAGCTGTTTTTT,TRBJ2-2,many,TRBD2,TRBV9
CAIKPHHSYEQYF,TGTGCCATCAAACCCCACCACTCCTACGAGCAGTACTTC,TRBJ2-7,few,.,TRBV10-3
CASSPGPSNNQPQHF,TGTGCCAGCAGTCCCGGACCGTCCAACAATCAGCCCCAGCATTTT,TRBJ1-5,.,.,TRBV6-2/TRBV6-3
CAALLAGIHTQYF,TGTGCCGCGCTACTAGCGGGTATTCATACGCAGTATTTT,TRBJ2-3,few,TRBD2,TRBV2
CASSLGQKITYEQYF,TGTGCCAGCAGTTTAGGGCAGAAAATAACCTACGAGCAGTACTTC,TRBJ2-7,few,.,TRBV12-3/TRBV12-4
CASSWGAAGVEQFF,TGTGCCAGCAGCTGGGGGGCGGCGGGAGTCGAGCAGTTCTTC,TRBJ2-1,.,.,TRBV5-6
CASSLEEGYGANVLTF,TGCGCCAGCAGCTTGGAGGAGGGATATGGGGCCAACGTCCTGACTTTC,TRBJ2-6,few,.,TRBV5-1
CASSDGLAGVNEQFF,TGTGCCAGCAGTGACGGTCTAGCGGGAGTTAATGAGCAGTTCTTC,TRBJ2-1,.,TRBD2,TRBV6-4
CASSSESSYNEQFF,TGTGCCAGCAGTTCGGAGAGCTCCTACAATGAGCAGTTCTTC,TRBJ2-1,.,.,TRBV28
CAWSVLPAGSTDTQYF,TGTGCCTGGAGTGTACTCCCAGCAGGATCTACAGATACGCAGTATTTT,TRBJ2-3,.,.,TRBV30
CASSVGTATTTDTQYF,TGTGCCAGCAGCGTCGGGACAGCAACAACCACAGATACGCAGTATTTT,TRBJ2-3,few,TRBD1,TRBV9
CASSLYYGGTTDTQYF,TGTGCCAGCAGTTTATATTACGGGGGAACCACAGATACGCAGTATTTT,TRBJ2-3,.,.,TRBV27
CASSPDGVSTEAFF,TGTGCCAGCAGCCCAGACGGGGTTAGCACTGAAGCTTTCTTT,TRBJ1-1,many,.,TRBV7-8
CASSYKAGGPYNEQFF,TGCGCCAGCAGCTATAAAGCGGGAGGGCCATACAATGAGCAGTTCTTC,TRBJ2-1,many,TRBD2,TRBV4-3
CASSLEGLAGPDTQYF,TGTGCCAGCAGCTTGGAAGGACTAGCGGGGCCAGATACGCAGTATTTT,TRBJ2-3,many,TRBD2,TRBV5-5
CASSPRDGAYEQYF,TGTGCCAGCAGTCCCCGGGACGGAGCCTACGAGCAGTACTTC,TRBJ2-7,few,.,TRBV6-1
CASSQESSGIGYPGELFF,TGTGCCAGCAGCCAAGAGTCTAGCGGGATTGGATACCCCGGGGAGCTGTTTTTT,TRBJ2-2,.,TRBD2,TRBV3-1
CSASPGQGEAGELFF,TGCAGTGCTAGCCCGGGACAGGGGGAAGCCGGGGAGCTGTTTTTT,TRBJ2-2,.,TRBD1,TRBV20-1
CATSDFNSPYEQYF,TGTGCCACCAGTGATTTCAACAGCCCCTACGAGCAGTACTTC,TRBJ2-7,.,.,TRBV24-1